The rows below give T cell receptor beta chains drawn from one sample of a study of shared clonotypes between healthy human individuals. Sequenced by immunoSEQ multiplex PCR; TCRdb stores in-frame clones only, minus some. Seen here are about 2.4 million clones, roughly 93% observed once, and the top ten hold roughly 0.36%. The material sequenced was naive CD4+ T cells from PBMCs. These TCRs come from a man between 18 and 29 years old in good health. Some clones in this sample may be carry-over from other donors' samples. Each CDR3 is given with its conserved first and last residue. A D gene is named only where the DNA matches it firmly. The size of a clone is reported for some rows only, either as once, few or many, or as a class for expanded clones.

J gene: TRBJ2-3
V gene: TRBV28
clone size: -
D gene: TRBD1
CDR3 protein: CASSFYGQGSDTQYF
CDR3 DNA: TGTGCCAGCAGTTTCTATGGACAGGGATCAGATACGCAGTATTTT

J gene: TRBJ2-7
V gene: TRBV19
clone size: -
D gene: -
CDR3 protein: CASTQGYEQYF
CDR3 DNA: TGTGCCAGTACCCAGGGTTACGAGCAGTACTTC

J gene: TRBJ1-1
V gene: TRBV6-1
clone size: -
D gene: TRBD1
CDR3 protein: CASSEGTGGYTEAFF
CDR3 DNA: TGTGCCAGCAGTGAGGGGACAGGGGGATACACTGAAGCTTTCTTT

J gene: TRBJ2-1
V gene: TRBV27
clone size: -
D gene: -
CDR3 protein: CASSLVGPNRQFF
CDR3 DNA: TGTGCCAGCAGTTTAGTCGGCCCCAACAGGCAGTTCTTC

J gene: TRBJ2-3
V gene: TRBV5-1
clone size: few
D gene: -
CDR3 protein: CASSLEDTQYF
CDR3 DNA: TGCGCCAGCAGCTTGGAGGATACGCAGTATTTT

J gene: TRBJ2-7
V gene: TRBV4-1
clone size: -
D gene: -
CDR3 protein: CASSQVGRPYEQYF
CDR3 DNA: TGCGCCAGCAGCCAAGTGGGGAGGCCCTACGAGCAGTACTTC

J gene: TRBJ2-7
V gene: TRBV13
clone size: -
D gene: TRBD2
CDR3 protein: CASSRSGESSYEQYF
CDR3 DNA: TGTGCCAGCAGCCGTAGCGGGGAGAGCTCCTACGAGCAGTACTTC

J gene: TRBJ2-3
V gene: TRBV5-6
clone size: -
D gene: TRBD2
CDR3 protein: CASSLWGLAGGLWDTQYF
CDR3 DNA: TGTGCCAGCAGCTTGTGGGGGCTAGCGGGAGGTCTTTGGGATACGCAGTATTTT

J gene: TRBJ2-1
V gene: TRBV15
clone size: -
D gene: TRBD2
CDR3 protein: CATSREGLASYNEQFF
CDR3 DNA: TGTGCCACCAGCAGAGAGGGACTAGCCTCCTACAATGAGCAGTTCTTC

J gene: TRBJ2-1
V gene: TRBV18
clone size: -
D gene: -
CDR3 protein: CASSPITGNPYNEQFF
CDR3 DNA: TGTGCCAGCTCACCAATAACCGGGAACCCTTACAATGAGCAGTTCTTC

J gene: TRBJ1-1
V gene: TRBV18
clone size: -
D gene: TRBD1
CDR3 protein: CASSPGLGQGMDGTEAFF
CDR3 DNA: TGTGCCAGCTCACCGGGTTTGGGACAGGGGATGGATGGCACTGAAGCTTTCTTT

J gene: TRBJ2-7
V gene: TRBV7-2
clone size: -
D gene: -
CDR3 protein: CASSLGRQASYEQYF
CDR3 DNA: TGTGCCAGCAGCTTAGGTCGACAGGCGTCCTACGAGCAGTACTTC

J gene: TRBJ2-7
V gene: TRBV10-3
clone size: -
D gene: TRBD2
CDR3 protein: CAISLDRLAGHYEQYF
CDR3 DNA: TGTGCCATCAGTCTGGATCGACTAGCGGGGCACTACGAGCAGTACTTC

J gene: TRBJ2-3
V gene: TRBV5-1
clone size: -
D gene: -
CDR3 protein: CASSLVAGTSTDTQYF
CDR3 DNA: TGCGCCAGCAGCTTGGTGGCGGGAACTAGCACAGATACGCAGTATTTT

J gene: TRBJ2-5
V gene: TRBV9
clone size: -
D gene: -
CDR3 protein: CASSVNGGGETQYF
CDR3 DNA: TGTGCCAGCAGCGTAAACGGGGGCGGGGAGACCCAGTACTTC

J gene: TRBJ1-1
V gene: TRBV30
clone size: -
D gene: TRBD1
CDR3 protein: CAWSPGQGRAFF
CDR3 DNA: TGTGCCTGGAGTCCAGGACAGGGAAGAGCTTTCTTT

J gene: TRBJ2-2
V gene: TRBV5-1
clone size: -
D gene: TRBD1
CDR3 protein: CASSSLRGQRNTGELFF
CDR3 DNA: TGCGCCAGCAGCTCTCTCAGGGGACAGCGAAACACCGGGGAGCTGTTTTTT

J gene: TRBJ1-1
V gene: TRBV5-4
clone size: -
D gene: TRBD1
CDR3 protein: CASSLGLGGQGEAFF
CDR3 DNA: TGTGCCAGCAGCTTGGGGTTGGGTGGACAGGGTGAAGCTTTCTTT

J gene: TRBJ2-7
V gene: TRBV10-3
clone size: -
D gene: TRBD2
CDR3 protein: CAISGTSEYEQYF
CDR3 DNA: TGTGCCATCAGTGGGACTAGCGAATACGAGCAGTACTTC

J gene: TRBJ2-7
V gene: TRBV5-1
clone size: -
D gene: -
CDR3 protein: CASSLEGTYEQYF
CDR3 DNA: TGCGCCAGCAGCTTGGAAGGTACCTACGAGCAGTACTTC

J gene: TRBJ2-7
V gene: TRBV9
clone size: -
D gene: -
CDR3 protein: CASSVAPDSSYEQYF
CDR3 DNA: TGTGCCAGCAGCGTAGCCCCCGACAGTTCCTACGAGCAGTACTTC

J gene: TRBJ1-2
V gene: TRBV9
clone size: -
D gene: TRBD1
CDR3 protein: CASSLGGALRQGFNYGYTF
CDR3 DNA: TGTGCCAGCAGCCTAGGCGGTGCCCTAAGACAGGGGTTTAACTATGGCTACACCTTC

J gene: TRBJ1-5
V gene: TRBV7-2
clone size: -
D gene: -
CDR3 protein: CASSRGADSNQPQHF
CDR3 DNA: TGTGCCAGCAGCCGTGGGGCAGATAGCAATCAGCCCCAGCATTTT

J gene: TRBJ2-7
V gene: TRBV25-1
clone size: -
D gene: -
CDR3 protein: CASRSSYEQYF
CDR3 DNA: TGTGCCAGCAGGAGCTCCTACGAGCAGTACTTC

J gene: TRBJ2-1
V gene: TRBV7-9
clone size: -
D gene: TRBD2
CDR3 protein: CASSEGLAGSNEQFF
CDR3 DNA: TGTGCCAGCAGCGAGGGACTAGCGGGGAGCAATGAGCAGTTCTTC

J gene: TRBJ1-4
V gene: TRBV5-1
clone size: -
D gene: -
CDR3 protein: CASSPRADNEKLFF
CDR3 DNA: TGCGCCAGCAGTCCCCGGGCAGATAATGAAAAACTGTTTTTT

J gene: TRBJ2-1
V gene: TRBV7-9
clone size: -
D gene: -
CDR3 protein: CASSFRSSNEQFF
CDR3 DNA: TGTGCCAGCAGCTTTCGCTCGTCCAATGAGCAGTTCTTC

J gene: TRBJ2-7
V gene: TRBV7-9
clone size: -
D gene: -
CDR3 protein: CASIPYGTYEQYF
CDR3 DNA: TGTGCCAGCATTCCGTATGGTACCTACGAGCAGTACTTC

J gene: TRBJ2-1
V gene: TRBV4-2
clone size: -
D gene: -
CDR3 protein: CASSPFPAGSSYNEQFF
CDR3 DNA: TGTGCCAGCAGCCCCTTTCCGGCGGGTAGCTCCTACAATGAGCAGTTCTTC

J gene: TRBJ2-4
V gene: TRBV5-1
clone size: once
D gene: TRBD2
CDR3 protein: CASSSGLSGRNIQYF
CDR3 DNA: TGCGCCAGCAGTAGCGGGTTATCTGGGAGAAACATTCAGTACTTC

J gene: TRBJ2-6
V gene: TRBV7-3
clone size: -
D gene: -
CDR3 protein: CASSLYGISGANVLTF
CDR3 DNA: TGTGCCAGCAGCTTATATGGGATCTCTGGGGCCAACGTCCTGACTTTC

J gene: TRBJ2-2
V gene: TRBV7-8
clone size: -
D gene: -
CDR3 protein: CASSHITADYTGELFF
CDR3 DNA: TGTGCCAGCAGCCACATAACGGCGGATTACACCGGGGAGCTGTTTTTT

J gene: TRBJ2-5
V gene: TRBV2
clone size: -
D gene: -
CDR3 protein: CASSTTLGETQYF
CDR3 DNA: TGTGCCAGCAGTACGACACTAGGGGAGACCCAGTACTTC

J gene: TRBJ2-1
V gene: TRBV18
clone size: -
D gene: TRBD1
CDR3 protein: CASSSRQGVVDEQFF
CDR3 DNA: TGTGCCAGCTCATCCAGACAGGGGGTTGTGGATGAGCAGTTCTTC

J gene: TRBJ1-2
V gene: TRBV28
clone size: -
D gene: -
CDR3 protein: CASRRDGYTF
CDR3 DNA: TGTGCCAGCCGGAGGGATGGCTACACCTTC

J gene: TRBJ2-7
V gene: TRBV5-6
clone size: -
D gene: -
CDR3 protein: CASSLYYYEQYF
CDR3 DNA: TGTGCCAGCAGCCTCTATTACTACGAGCAGTACTTC

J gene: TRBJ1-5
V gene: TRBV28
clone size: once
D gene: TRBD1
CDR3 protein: CASSFRDSRSQPQHF
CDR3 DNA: TGTGCCAGCAGTTTCCGGGACAGCCGAAGTCAGCCCCAGCATTTT

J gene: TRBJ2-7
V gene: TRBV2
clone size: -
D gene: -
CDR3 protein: CASQRAREEYEQYF
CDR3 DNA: TGTGCCAGCCAGAGGGCCAGGGAAGAATACGAGCAGTACTTC

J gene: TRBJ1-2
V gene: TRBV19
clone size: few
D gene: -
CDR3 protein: CATRWAGTYGYTF
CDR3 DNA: TGTGCCACCAGGTGGGCAGGGACATATGGCTACACCTTC

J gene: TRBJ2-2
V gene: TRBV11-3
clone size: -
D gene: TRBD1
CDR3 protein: CASSFMVGQGATGELFF
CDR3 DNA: TGTGCCAGCAGCTTTATGGTGGGTCAGGGGGCGACCGGGGAGCTGTTTTTT

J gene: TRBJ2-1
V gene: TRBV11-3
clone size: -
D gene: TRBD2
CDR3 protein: CASSLGLAGVYNEQFF
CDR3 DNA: TGTGCCAGCAGCTTAGGGCTAGCGGGAGTCTACAATGAGCAGTTCTTC

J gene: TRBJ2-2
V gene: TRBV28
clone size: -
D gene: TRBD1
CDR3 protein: CASSVTGGRTGELFF
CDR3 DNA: TGTGCCAGCAGTGTGACAGGGGGTAGAACCGGGGAGCTGTTTTTT

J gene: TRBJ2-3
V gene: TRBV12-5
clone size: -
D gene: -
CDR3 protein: CASGSGFAQYF
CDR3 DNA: TGTGCTAGTGGATCAGGGTTTGCGCAGTATTTT

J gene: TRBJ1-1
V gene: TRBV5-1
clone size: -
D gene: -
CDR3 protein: CASSSLTGNTEAFF
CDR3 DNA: TGCGCCAGCAGCTCCCTGACAGGGAACACTGAAGCTTTCTTT

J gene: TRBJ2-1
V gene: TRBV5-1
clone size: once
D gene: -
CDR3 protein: CASSLKDYNEQFF
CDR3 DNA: TGCGCCAGCAGCTTGAAGGATTACAATGAGCAGTTCTTC

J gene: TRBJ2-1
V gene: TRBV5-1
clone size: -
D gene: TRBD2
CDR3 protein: CASSFVTSGYYNEQFF
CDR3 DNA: TGCGCCAGCAGCTTCGTGACTAGCGGGTACTACAATGAGCAGTTCTTC

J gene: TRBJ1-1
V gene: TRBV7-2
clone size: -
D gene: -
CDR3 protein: CASSLTENTEAFF
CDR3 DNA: TGTGCCAGCAGCTTAACGGAGAACACTGAAGCTTTCTTT

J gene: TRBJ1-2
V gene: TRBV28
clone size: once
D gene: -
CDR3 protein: CASTWGEGYTF
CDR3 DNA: TGTGCCAGCACGTGGGGTGAGGGCTACACCTTC

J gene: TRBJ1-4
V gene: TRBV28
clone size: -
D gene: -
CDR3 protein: CASSFRGGLNEKLFF
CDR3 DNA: TGTGCCAGCAGTTTCCGCGGGGGGCTAAATGAAAAACTGTTTTTT

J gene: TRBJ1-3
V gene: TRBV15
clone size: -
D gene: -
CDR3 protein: CATSRVGSGNTIYF
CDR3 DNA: TGTGCCACCAGCAGAGTAGGGTCTGGAAACACCATATATTTT

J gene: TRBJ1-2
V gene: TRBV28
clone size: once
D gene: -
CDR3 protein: CASSFRQAYYGYTF
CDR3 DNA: TGTGCCAGCAGTTTCCGGCAGGCTTACTATGGCTACACCTTC

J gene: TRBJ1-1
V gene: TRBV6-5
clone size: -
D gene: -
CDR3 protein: CASSYSITMGTEAFF
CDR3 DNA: TGTGCCAGCAGTTACTCGATCACGATGGGGACTGAAGCTTTCTTT

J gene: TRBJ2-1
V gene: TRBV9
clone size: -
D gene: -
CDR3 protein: CASSVGPEYEQFF
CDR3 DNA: TGTGCCAGCAGCGTAGGACCGGAGTATGAGCAGTTCTTC

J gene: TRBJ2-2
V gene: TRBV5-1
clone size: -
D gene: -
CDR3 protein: CASSFGWKNTGELFF
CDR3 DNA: TGCGCCAGCAGCTTTGGCTGGAAGAACACCGGGGAGCTGTTTTTT

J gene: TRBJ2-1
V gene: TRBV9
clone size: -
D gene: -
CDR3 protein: CASSVGVNEQFF
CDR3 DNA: TGTGCCAGCAGCGTAGGTGTAAACGAGCAGTTCTTC

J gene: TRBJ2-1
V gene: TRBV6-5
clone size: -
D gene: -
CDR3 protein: CASNSRFEQFF
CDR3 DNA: TGTGCCAGCAACAGTAGATTTGAGCAGTTCTTC